The present entry profiles one T cell receptor (beta chain) with its context. The data were obtained in a study of human CD8 memory T cell subsets. UMI-labeled 5' RACE produced the TCR beta libraries. TCRdb reprocessed the 5' RACE reads and keeps a single row for each CDR3 protein, giving no DNA. This sample carries 5,500 to 7,000 distinct CDR3 sequences, with 28% going to the ten biggest clones. This CDR3 comprises 13 residues. Germline CDR1 PRHDT, CDR2 FYEKMQ (reference sequence). Sequenced sample: CD8+ effector memory T cells (TEM) sorted from PBMCs. The subset here: effector memory CD8 T cells, CCR7- CD45RO+ CD95+. The receptor comes from a human donor in good health. The V call is TRBV13, the J call TRBJ2-7. The chain's CDR3 is CASTPRGTYEQYF.